This T cell receptor beta chain is drawn from a study of massively parallel sequencing of T cell beta chains (dated by TCRdb to the late 2000s). Study-level background: Human TCR beta CDR3 diversity in peripheral blood was profiled using 5'-RACE, Illumina short-read sequencing and a dedicated short-read assembly strategy.

CDR1 and CDR2, per the germline V gene, are MGHRA and YSYEKL. The CDR3 goes from the cysteine to the phenylalanine over 14 residues. The entry retains the CDR3 DNA only, 42 bases that are in frame from base 1. V drops 3 bases and J drops 6 bases, leaving 14 bases in between. Concerning this clonotype itself: Its antigen has not been determined. Within one base of it there is no much larger clone, and no base qualities were kept.

Summary of the overall study and its limitations: Subsampling showed clonotype counts rising linearly with read number, indicating sequencing depth was far from saturation. The reported gene usage frequencies may have been skewed by preferential PCR amplification of some TRBV and TRBJ sequences. Because the RNA was pooled from many donors, the results reflect population-average clonotype abundance rather than any individual repertoire. Usage of TRBV genes spanned from about 0.01% for TRBV17 up to 24.6% for TRBV20-1, while TRBJ usage spanned from 1.6% for TRBJ2-6 up to roughly 15% for TRBJ2-1. Among fewer than 35,000 distinct clonotypes, around 65% of clonotypes but only roughly a fifth of assemblies were accounted for by single-copy clonotypes. CDR3 beta length ranged from 21 to 81 nucleotides, peaking at 45 nucleotides. A single sequence read was the only support for most clonotypes (21,973 of 33,664), which could in principle inflate the apparent diversity. Only 22,704 (around 70%) of the clonotypes could be assigned a unique TRBV gene.

Sequencing instrument: Illumina Genome Analyzer II. Two rounds of nested PCR with TRBC1/TRBC2-specific primers yielded a RACE product of about 520 bp, which was gel-purified. A TRBC-specific primer and a template-switching oligonucleotide were used to make first-strand cDNA, with the template-switching oligonucleotide providing a 5' anchor for RACE. Since the RACE amplicon was too long to sequence directly with short reads, the amplicon was concatemerized by ligation and then sheared by sonication. PAGE was used to isolate a size fraction of 100 to 300 bp, and that fraction then underwent shotgun sequencing on the Illumina platform. In separate sequencing runs on an Illumina GAII, 18.8 million 36-nt reads and 21.7 million 50-nt single-end reads were generated. On the study's bioinformatics: Assembly of the pooled tens of millions of reads was performed with iSSAKE using parameters -m 15, -o 2 and -r 0.7. Reads aligning to the ends of Ensembl TRBV gene predictions that carried unmatched junctional bases were used to seed de novo CDR3 beta assemblies. Clonotype abundance was estimated as the number of matching assembled contigs, not raw read depth. After some 2,100 (roughly 5.9%) of the assembled clonotypes were removed for having in-frame stop codons, 33,664 productive clonotypes remained. Sanger sequencing of cloned RACE products gave fewer than 350 unique TCR sequences, and around 70% of them were also found in the Illumina assembly. TCRdb reanalyzed the raw reads on its own, using fastp at Q25 for trimming and MiXCR for clone calling, and kept in-frame beta chains. Records with the same CDR3 protein are collapsed into one entry carrying the most frequent genes and DNA. In this record, the V and J calls reflect TCRdb's handling and not the investigators' own analysis. The sample data list about 4,400 distinct CDR3 sequences, and around two fifths of these were observed just once. The top ten clones comprise approximately 2.7% of the sample.

The donor pool was composed of 380 males and 170 or so females, all aged about 18 to 45 years. From 150 to 200 liters of pooled peripheral blood, peripheral leukocyte polyA+ RNA was isolated. A commercial mRNA preparation from normal human peripheral blood leukocytes, pooled from around 520 individuals, served as the starting material. The chain is made from TRBV4-1 and TRBJ1-1, with a tentative D gene TRBD1 over 5 matching bases. This receptor was taken from a pool of human donors in good health; the sample was commercial RNA pooled from many donors. Sequencing was performed on commercial RNA from peripheral blood pooled from many donors. The bases are TGCGCCAGCAGCCAGAGAGACAGAAACGCTGAAGCTTTCTTT. Its translation reads: CASSQRDRNAEAFF.